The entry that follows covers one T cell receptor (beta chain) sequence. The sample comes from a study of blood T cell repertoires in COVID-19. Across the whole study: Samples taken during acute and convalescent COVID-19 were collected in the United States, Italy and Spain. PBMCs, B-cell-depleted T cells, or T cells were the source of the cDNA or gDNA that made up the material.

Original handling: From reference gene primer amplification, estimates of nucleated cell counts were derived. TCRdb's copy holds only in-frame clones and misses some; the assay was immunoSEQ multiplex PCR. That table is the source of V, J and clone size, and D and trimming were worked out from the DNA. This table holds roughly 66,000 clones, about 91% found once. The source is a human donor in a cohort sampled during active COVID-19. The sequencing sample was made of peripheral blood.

The CDR3 is CASSLDRTGNNEQFF. CDR3 nucleotide sequence: TGTGCCAGCAGCTTAGATCGAACAGGGAACAATGAGCAGTTCTTC. The V call is TRBV11-2, the J call TRBJ2-1, with D maybe TRBD1 (6 bases). Trimming removed 0 bases from V and 5 bases from J, with 11 bases in between. The CDR3 consists of 15 residues. Looked up from germline, CDR1 is SGHAT and CDR2 is FQNNGV.